One sample yielded the 30 T cell receptor beta chains listed below, sequenced in a study of OX40 agonist ivuxolimab in advanced cancers. Assay: immunoSEQ multiplex PCR; the TCRdb copy retains only in-frame clones and omits some. The sample has roughly 57,000 clones, roughly 80% seen once. This sample comprised CD4+ or CD8+ T cells sorted from blood, obtained in a trial of the OX40 agonist ivuxolimab. The receptors stem from an adult with an advanced solid tumor such as melanoma, head and neck, liver or kidney cancer.

V usage is TRBV6-6 and J usage is TRBJ2-3; tentative D call: TRBD2 (6 bases). The CDR3 consists of 14 residues. Germline V gene data show CDR1 as MNHNY and CDR2 as SVGAGI (reference sequence). V shed 7 bases and J shed 2 bases, with 13 bases lying between them. The CDR3 region has the DNA TGTGCCAGCACCCCGGGACTGCACACAGATACGCAGTATTTT. This codes for CASTPGLHTDTQYF.

The chain couples TRBV6-5 to TRBJ2-3; TRBD2 agrees at 7 bases. V dropped 5 bases and J dropped 8; count of bases not matched to a gene: 4. CDR3 size: 12 residues. CDR1 is MNHEY, CDR2 SVGAGI, per germline. CDR3 sequence (DNA): TGTGCCAGCAGTATGCGGGAGAGTACGCAGTATTTT. Translation: CASSMRESTQYF.

This chain links TRBV30 with TRBJ1-1; D call uncertain. Between the trimmed V and J ends, which lost 7 bases and 4 bases, there was a span of 10 bases. The germline V gene encodes CDR1 GTSNPN and CDR2 SVGIG (reference sequence). This CDR3 is 11 amino acids long. CDR3 loop: CASHRSTEAFF. The DNA for the CDR3 is TGTGCCTCCCACCGGAGCACTGAAGCTTTCTTT.

The chain recombines TRBV28 with TRBJ2-1, with a weak D call TRBD2 (6 bases). CDR1 MDHEN and CDR2 SYDVKM come from the germline V gene. The CDR3 consists of 14 residues. V was pared by 4 bases and J by 3 bases, with 10 bases between. CDR3 sequence (DNA): TGTGCCAGCAGTTCCCAGGACTACTACAATGAGCAGTTCTTC. Protein sequence: CASSSQDYYNEQFF.

This clone occurred once. Written as DNA, the CDR3 is TGTGCCAGCTCACCATACCAGGAGACGTATGGCTACACCTTC. This translates into CASSPYQETYGYTF. This chain joins TRBV18 and TRBJ1-2; D gene uncertain. Germline V CDR1 and CDR2: KGHSH, LQKENI. The CDR3 runs 14 residues. Deletions cut 2 bases from V and 5 bases from J, with 12 bases between.

The rearrangement uses TRBV21-1 and TRBJ2-7; the table's D call of TRBD2 was not tested on the DNA. TRBV21-1 is recorded as a pseudogene. This CDR3 has 14 residues. The CDR3 coding sequence is TGTGCCAGCAGCACGGGACTAGCTGGCGACGAGCAGTACTTC. Residues: CASSTGLAGDEQYF.

The chain links TRBV6-6 to TRBJ1-5, with 7 bases that match TRBD1. This CDR3 region has 16 residues. Germline trimming cut 4 bases from V and 7 bases from J; bases unmatched to any gene: 13. Germline V CDR1 and CDR2: MNHNY, SVGAGI (reference sequence). The DNA for the CDR3 is TGTGCCAGCAGTTTCCTTAACAGGGGTAGTTCGCAGCCCCAGCATTTT. This encodes CASSFLNRGSSQPQHF.

The chain is built from TRBV6-1 and TRBJ2-3; no definite D call. Per germline, CDR1 MNHNS and CDR2 SASEGT. This CDR3 has 15 residues. Deletions cut 7 bases from V and 2 bases from J, with 16 bases between. The CDR3 DNA reads TGTGCCAGCACTTTTCCCCACGGAGACACAGATACGCAGTATTTT. Protein: CASTFPHGDTDTQYF.

This rearrangement joins TRBV5-1 to TRBJ2-2; perhaps TRBD1 as D (5 bases). V was cut by 6 bases and J by 8 bases, with 20 bases left in between. Per germline, CDR1 SGHRS and CDR2 YFSETQ. The CDR3 runs to 15 residues. CDR3 residues: CASKIGRQGSGELFF. CDR3 sequence (DNA): TGCGCCAGCAAGATAGGCCGGCAGGGCTCGGGGGAGCTGTTTTTT.

The rearrangement links TRBV7-2 to TRBJ1-2, with TRBD1 as a possible D gene (6 bases). The V and J ends lost 5 bases and 9 bases respectively, with 22 bases between them. Germline-derived CDR1 and CDR2 are SGHTA and FQGNSA. This CDR3 has 15 residues. CDR3 bases: TGTGCCAGCAGCACACAACAGGGTATGGGGAATAGCTACACCTTC. Its protein product is CASSTQQGMGNSYTF.

The chain joins TRBV6-6 to TRBJ2-7; TRBD2 matches 7 bases. The ends lost 3 bases at V and 4 bases at J; junction bases unmatched: 9. The CDR3 covers 15 residues. Germline values: CDR1 MNHNY, CDR2 SVGAGI (reference sequence). The CDR3 DNA is TGTGCCAGCAGTTATATGCCTAGCGGAACATACGAGCAGTACTTC. It translates to CASSYMPSGTYEQYF.

V is TRBV5-6 and J is TRBJ1-4; no definite D call. Germline V gene lookup returns CDR1 SGHDT and CDR2 YYEEEE. CDR3 length equals 13 residues. V was shortened by 3 bases and J by 6 bases, with 9 bases between the two germline ends. For the CDR3, the DNA is TGTGCCAGCAGCTCGGGGTGGCATGAAAAACTGTTTTTT. Its translation is CASSSGWHEKLFF.

J is TRBJ2-2 and V is TRBV5-1, with 11 nucleotides matching TRBD2. Germline lookup yields CDR1 SGHRS and CDR2 YFSETQ. Trimming removed 1 base from V and 5 bases from J; junction bases left unmatched: 4. CDR3 length: 16 residues. Here the CDR3 DNA reads TGCGCCAGCAGCTTGTTGGGACTAGCGGAAACCGGGGAGCTGTTTTTT. This gives the protein CASSLLGLAETGELFF.

This clone was seen a few times. The genes are TRBV2 and TRBJ1-1; possible D gene TRBD1, 5 bases. V was cut by 7 bases and J by 1 base, with 13 bases left in between. CDR1 and CDR2 (germline): SNHLY, FYNNEI. The CDR3 consists of 14 residues. CDR3 in amino acids: CASNLWGSNTEAFF. In DNA form, the CDR3 reads TGTGCCAGCAACCTATGGGGGTCGAACACTGAAGCTTTCTTT.

In this sample, this clone turned up a few times. The chain uses TRBV4-1 and TRBJ2-2; tentatively, D is TRBD1 (5 bases). The germline V and J ends were trimmed by 1 base and 5 bases, with 11 bases remaining between them. Looked up from germline, CDR1 is MGHRA and CDR2 is YSYEKL. The CDR3 runs to 15 residues. CDR3: CASSQAPGYTGELFF. CDR3 DNA: TGCGCCAGCAGCCAAGCCCCAGGGTATACCGGGGAGCTGTTTTTT.

This chain joins TRBV27 and TRBJ2-6; D call uncertain. CDR1 MNHEY and CDR2 SMNVEV come from the germline V gene (reference sequence). The CDR3 totals 16 residues. Trimming shortened V by 3 bases and J by 4 bases, and 13 bases separated the two germline ends. CDR3 DNA sequence: TGTGCCAGCAGTTTTCGGTTCCGGGCGGGGGCCAACGTCCTGACTTTC. Translating gives CASSFRFRAGANVLTF.

The chain joins TRBV6-4 to TRBJ1-1; 12 nucleotides agree with TRBD1. The germline CDR1 and CDR2 sequences are MRHNA and SNTAGT. Germline trimming cut 6 bases from V and 6 bases from J; bases unmatched to any gene: 5. The CDR3 totals 14 residues. The CDR3 loop is CASRRDRGRAEAFF. For the CDR3, the DNA is TGTGCCAGCAGGAGGGACAGGGGGCGAGCTGAAGCTTTCTTT.

This sequence joins TRBV7-8 and TRBJ1-5; 10 nucleotides match TRBD1. Unmatched junction bases numbered 5, after V lost 3 bases and J lost 6 bases. Germline V lookup: CDR1 SGHVS, CDR2 FQNEAQ. There are 15 residues in the CDR3. The chain's CDR3 is CASSFSGTGAQPQHF. The DNA for the CDR3 is TGTGCCAGCAGCTTTTCCGGGACAGGGGCTCAGCCCCAGCATTTT. Full variable domain (rest looked up from reference TRBV7-8 and TRBJ1-5): GAGVSQSPRYKVAKRGQDVALRCDPISGHVSLFWYQQALGQGPEFLTYFQNEAQLDKSGLPSDRFFAERPEGSVSTLKIQRTQQEDSAVYLCASSFSGTGAQPQHFGDGTRLSIL.

The chain links TRBV5-1 to TRBJ2-2; TRBD2 matches at 8 bases. Germline V gene sequence: CDR1 SGHRS, CDR2 YFSETQ. The CDR3 loop spans 17 amino acids. Trimming took 4 bases from V and 4 from J; bases not matched to a gene: 12. CDR3 nucleotide sequence: TGCGCCAGCAGCAGTACTAGCGGCGCCCGAGGCACCGGGGAGCTGTTTTTT. This codes for CASSSTSGARGTGELFF.

The chain joins TRBV5-1 to TRBJ2-7; 8 bases fit TRBD1. CDR1 SGHRS and CDR2 YFSETQ come from the germline V gene. The trim removed 5 bases at V and 2 bases at J, leaving 6 bases unmatched. The CDR3 consists of 14 residues. The CDR3 sequence: CASRTGQGAYEQYF. The CDR3 bases are TGCGCCAGCAGGACCGGACAGGGCGCCTACGAGCAGTACTTC. The full variable domain, in which reference TRBV5-1 and TRBJ2-7 provide the parts outside the CDR3, is KAGVTQTPRYLIKTRGQQVTLSCSPISGHRSVSWYQQTPGQGLQFLFEYFSETQRNKGNFPGRFSGRQFSNSRSEMNVSTLELGDSALYLCASRTGQGAYEQYFGPGTRLTVT.

The chain is built from TRBV11-2 and TRBJ1-1, with D maybe TRBD1 (5 bases). Trimming removed 5 bases at V and 6 bases at J, with 16 bases between. Per the germline V gene, CDR1 is SGHAT and CDR2 is FQNNGV. This CDR3 region has 14 residues. The chain's CDR3 is CASSPYSGTAEAFF. CDR3 in DNA: TGTGCCAGCAGCCCCTATTCCGGGACCGCTGAAGCTTTCTTT. Full variable domain (outside the CDR3, taken from reference TRBV11-2 and TRBJ1-1): EAGVAQSPRYKIIEKRQSVAFWCNPISGHATLYWYQQILGQGPKLLIQFQNNGVVDDSQLPKDRFSAERLKGVDSTLKIQPAKLEDSAVYLCASSPYSGTAEAFFGQGTRLTVV.

V usage is TRBV5-8 and J usage is TRBJ2-3; D remains ambiguous. Trimming pared 2 bases from V and 0 bases from J, leaving 7 bases between. This CDR3 has 14 amino acids. Per the germline V gene, CDR1 is SGHTS and CDR2 is YDEGEE. The CDR3 reads CASSFLLSTDTQYF. DNA of the CDR3: TGTGCCAGCAGCTTTCTGCTGAGCACAGATACGCAGTATTTT.

This chain joins TRBV19 and TRBJ1-2, with TRBD1 matching over 8 bases. CDR3 length: 12 residues. Germline lookup yields CDR1 LNHDA and CDR2 SQIVND (reference sequence). The V and J ends lost 8 bases and 6 bases, in that order; junction bases with no gene match: 5. The CDR3 sequence is CASPTGGHGYTF. The CDR3 bases are TGTGCCAGTCCCACAGGGGGACATGGCTACACCTTC.

The V gene is TRBV11-2, the J gene TRBJ2-7, with 11 bases fitting TRBD1. The CDR3 is 17 residues long. Germline CDR1 SGHAT, CDR2 FQNNGV. V was pared by 1 base and J by 1 base, with 6 bases of the junction left unmatched. The chain's CDR3 is CASSLVVGQGASYEQYF. CDR3 nucleotides: TGTGCCAGCAGCTTAGTGGTTGGACAGGGGGCTTCCTACGAGCAGTACTTC.

The chain has TRBV10-3 and TRBJ2-5; 7 bases fit TRBD1. Germline V CDR1 and CDR2: ENHRY, SYGVKD. CDR3 length equals 15 residues. V was clipped by 4 bases and J by 5 bases; unmatched bases: 10. The CDR3 DNA reads TGTGCCATCAGTGGGGGTGGGTTGACAGGGGAGACCCAGTACTTC. Translation: CAISGGGLTGETQYF.

This rearrangement joins TRBV6-1 to TRBJ1-2; TRBD1 matches at 10 bases. Looked up from germline, CDR1 is MNHNS and CDR2 is SASEGT. CDR3 size: 13 residues. V shed 6 bases, J shed 11 bases, and the junction held 9 bases outside the gene matches. This chain's CDR3 is CASSERDRGSYTF. CDR3 in DNA: TGTGCCAGCAGCGAGAGGGACAGGGGAAGTTACACCTTC.

The chain recombines TRBV5-1 with TRBJ2-5, with D unclear. The length of the CDR3 is 14 residues. CDR1 and CDR2 (germline): SGHRS, YFSETQ. V gave up 0 bases and J gave up 4 bases, with 10 bases separating them. The CDR3 sequence is CASSLVSGRETQYF. DNA of the CDR3: TGCGCCAGCAGCTTGGTGAGTGGTCGAGAGACCCAGTACTTC. Variable domain in full (rest from reference TRBV5-1 and TRBJ2-5): KAGVTQTPRYLIKTRGQQVTLSCSPISGHRSVSWYQQTPGQGLQFLFEYFSETQRNKGNFPGRFSGRQFSNSRSEMNVSTLELGDSALYLCASSLVSGRETQYFGPGTRLLVL.

J is TRBJ2-2 and V is TRBV7-3, with D perhaps being TRBD1 or TRBD2 (5 bases each). This CDR3 contains 17 residues. Germline CDR1 reads SGHTA; CDR2 reads FQGTGA. Between the trimmed V and J ends, which lost 5 bases and 0 bases, there was a span of 16 bases. The CDR3 protein is CASSPPSGTSNTGELFF. The DNA for the CDR3 is TGTGCCAGCAGCCCCCCTTCCGGGACGTCGAACACCGGGGAGCTGTTTTTT.

For the CDR3, the DNA is TGCGCCAGCAGTGGGGGAATGAACACCGGGGAGCTGTTTTTT. This gives the protein CASSGGMNTGELFF. The rearrangement links TRBV10-1 to TRBJ2-2; D remains ambiguous. Germline V CDR1 and CDR2: WNHNN, SYGVQD (reference sequence). This CDR3 is 14 amino acids long. Trimming left V 4 bases short and J 1 base short, with 7 bases between.

This clone was seen once. The gene calls are TRBV4-1 and TRBJ2-1; D may correspond to TRBD1 or TRBD2 (5 bases each). Trimming took off 4 bases at V and 5 bases at J, with 18 bases between the two ends. Germline-derived CDR1 and CDR2 are MGHRA and YSYEKL. The CDR3 totals 16 residues. The CDR3 loop reads CASSRTGAGGDNEQFF. CDR3 nucleotides: TGCGCCAGCAGCCGTACCGGGGCCGGCGGCGACAATGAGCAGTTCTTC.